The rows below give T cell receptor beta chains drawn from one sample of a study of cytomegalovirus exposure and HLA in healthy donors. Clones were read by immunoSEQ multiplex PCR, and TCRdb kept only the in-frame ones, dropping some. The sample contains about 92,000 clones, just under 85% of which appear only once. The source material was PBMCs. The receptor source for this set is a woman in her late teens or twenties in good health and CMV-seropositive. Both conserved end residues are part of each CDR3. D genes are given only for firm matches.

D: TRBD2
J: TRBJ2-3
length: 16
V: TRBV30
CDR3: CAWSETPGGGTDTQYF

D: .
J: TRBJ2-2
length: 10
V: TRBV29-1
CDR3: CSPPRSQLFF

D: .
J: TRBJ2-3
length: 17
V: TRBV1
CDR3: CTSSQDLAGASTDTQYF

D: .
J: TRBJ1-4
length: 13
V: TRBV18
CDR3: CASSPTGPEKLFF

D: TRBD1
J: TRBJ2-5
length: 15
V: TRBV5-1
CDR3: CASSPDDRVKETQYF

D: TRBD1
J: TRBJ2-7
length: 13
V: TRBV4-1
CDR3: CASSQLGQAIRYF

D: .
J: TRBJ2-5
length: 15
V: TRBV7-9
CDR3: CASSFSAGIQETQYF

D: TRBD2
J: TRBJ2-1
length: 16
V: TRBV30
CDR3: CAWSGHTSGAYNEQFF

D: TRBD2
J: TRBJ2-7
length: 14
V: TRBV19
CDR3: CASSVGLAGDEQYF

D: .
J: TRBJ2-6
length: 14
V: TRBV30
CDR3: CAWSETPGANVLTF

D: TRBD1
J: TRBJ1-6
length: 15
V: TRBV5-1
CDR3: CASSTGQASNSPLHF

D: .
J: TRBJ2-7
length: 14
V: TRBV7-8
CDR3: CASSLGQNFYEQYF

D: TRBD2
J: TRBJ2-1
length: 14
V: TRBV5-8
CDR3: CASRLAGAVNEQFF

D: TRBD2
J: TRBJ2-1
length: 20
V: TRBV7-7
CDR3: CASSLNLFGLAGAGHNEQFF

D: TRBD2
J: TRBJ2-1
length: 16
V: TRBV28
CDR3: CASPRLAGDLYNEQFF

D: .
J: TRBJ1-5
length: 14
V: TRBV19
CDR3: CASAGPYSNQPQHF

D: TRBD1
J: TRBJ2-1
length: 15
V: TRBV15
CDR3: CATSRRDRDYNEQFF

D: TRBD2
J: TRBJ2-3
length: 15
V: TRBV7-6
CDR3: CASTFSGGEWDTQYF

D: .
J: TRBJ2-7
length: 12
V: TRBV10-3
CDR3: CAISDGGYEQYF

D: .
J: TRBJ1-2
length: 15
V: TRBV5-6
CDR3: CASSLVGGVGDGYTF

D: TRBD1
J: TRBJ1-1
length: 18
V: TRBV7-9
CDR3: CASSLTPRTTGLNTEAFF

D: .
J: TRBJ2-7
length: 13
V: TRBV27
CDR3: CASSYRQRGEQYF

D: .
J: TRBJ2-1
length: 11
V: TRBV2
CDR3: CASVPYNEQFF

D: .
J: TRBJ1-5
length: 15
V: TRBV15
CDR3: CATSRDRGAGQPQHF

D: .
J: TRBJ1-2
length: 15
V: TRBV7-9
CDR3: CASSLMDGQLYGYTF

D: TRBD2
J: TRBJ2-1
length: 21
V: TRBV27
CDR3: CASNLLGPGLAGTGSYNEQFF

D: .
J: TRBJ1-3
length: 15
V: TRBV5-4
CDR3: CASSLELNSGNTIYF